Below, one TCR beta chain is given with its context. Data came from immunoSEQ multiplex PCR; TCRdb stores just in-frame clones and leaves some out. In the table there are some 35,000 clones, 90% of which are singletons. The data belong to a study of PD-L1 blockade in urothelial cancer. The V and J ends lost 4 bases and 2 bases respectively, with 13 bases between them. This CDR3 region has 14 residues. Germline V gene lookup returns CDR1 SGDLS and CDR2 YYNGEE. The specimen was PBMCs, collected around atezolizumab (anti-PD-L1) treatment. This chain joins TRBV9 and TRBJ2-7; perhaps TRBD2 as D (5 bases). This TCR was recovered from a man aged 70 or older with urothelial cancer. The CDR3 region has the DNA TGTGCCAGCAGCCCCGGACTGGGTGCCTACGAGCAGTACTTC. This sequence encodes CASSPGLGAYEQYF.